This T cell receptor (beta chain) appears in the sequencing data of a study of CD8 T cells in Susac syndrome. Study as a whole: There were six sequenced Susac syndrome patients with active disease and under ten in remission.

Trimming shortened V by 3 bases and J by 2 bases, and 6 bases separated the two germline ends. This CDR3 is 14 amino acids long. Germline CDR1 and CDR2: SGHRS and YFSETQ. Random hexamers primed reverse transcription of roughly 0.45 to 1 ug RNA. Amplification of TCR beta CDR3 across 54 Vbeta and 13 Jbeta was performed with immunoSEQ multiplex PCR. MiXCR was run by TCRdb on the immunoSEQ multiplex PCR reads, yielding one entry per CDR3 protein. The sample contains 200,000 to 250,000 distinct CDR3 sequences, over 90% of which appear only once. Negative magnetic isolation gave CD8+ and CD4+ cells; FACS enriched CD8+ TEMRA. Notes on the study in general: In Susac syndrome, CD4+ T cell repertoires lacked any clonal expansion.

Of note for this clonotype: What it binds is unknown.

This TCR came from a human donor with Susac syndrome. The material sequenced was CD4+ T cells from PBMCs. This rearrangement joins TRBV5-1 to TRBJ2-6; D is unclear. The CDR3 DNA reads TGCGCCAGCAGCTCCCTTCCTGGGGCCAACGTCCTGACTTTC. The encoded protein is CASSSLPGANVLTF.